A single sample is the source of the 18 T cell receptor beta chains below, sequenced in a study of blood T cell repertoires in COVID-19. Generated by immunoSEQ multiplex PCR, the TCRdb table keeps only in-frame clones and is missing some. Found here are 75,000 to 90,000 clones, 80% of them singletons; the top ten hold approximately 4.6%. The sequenced material came from peripheral blood. The receptors derive from a woman between 65 and 79 years old with acute or convalescent COVID-19.

The gene calls are TRBV18 and TRBJ1-1; tentative D call: TRBD1 (5 bases). The length of the CDR3 is 15 residues. Germline V CDR1 and CDR2: KGHSH, LQKENI. V shed 2 bases and J shed 0 bases, with 10 bases lying between them. The CDR3 is CASSPVTEMNTEAFF. The CDR3 coding sequence is TGTGCCAGCTCACCAGTGACAGAAATGAACACTGAAGCTTTCTTT.

A few counts support this clone. The rearrangement links TRBV2 to TRBJ1-5; weak D call: TRBD1 (6 bases). V was trimmed by 3 bases and J by 0 bases, leaving 12 bases between them. This CDR3 is built from 16 residues. Germline-derived CDR1 and CDR2 are SNHLY and FYNNEI. The CDR3 is CASSDRGSYSNQPQHF. The CDR3 DNA follows: TGTGCCAGCAGTGACAGGGGATCTTATAGCAATCAGCCCCAGCATTTT.

The chain carries TRBV4-2 and TRBJ2-7; TRBD2 agrees at 10 bases. This CDR3 spans 16 amino acids. Germline V lookup: CDR1 LGHNA, CDR2 YNFKEQ. The V segment lost 0 bases and the J segment 3 bases; nucleotides outside the gene matches: 5. CDR3: CASSQEGSGGLYEQYF. CDR3 DNA: TGTGCCAGCAGCCAAGAAGGTAGCGGGGGGCTCTACGAGCAGTACTTC.

This chain links TRBV11-3 with TRBJ2-2; 10 bases line up with TRBD2. V trimming: 6 bases; J trimming: 0 bases; junction bases outside the gene matches: 10. Germline V lookup: CDR1 SGHNT, CDR2 YENEEA. The CDR3 spans 18 residues. In nucleotides, the CDR3 is TGTGCCAGCAGAGTTTTAGCGGGGGGAAACCCGAACACCGGGGAGCTGTTTTTT. Translating gives CASRVLAGGNPNTGELFF.

Remarks on this clone: A read error may account for a junction end that differs from germline. The gene calls are TRBV19 and TRBJ2-2; 8 nucleotides align to TRBD2. The CDR3 extends over 16 amino acids. Germline assignment: CDR1 LNHDA and CDR2 SQIVND (reference sequence). Here the CDR3 reads CASKQWAGGTTGELFF. CDR3 coding DNA: TGTGCAAGTAAACAGTGGGCGGGGGGAACCACCGGGGAGCTGTTTTTT.

The V gene is TRBV4-2, the J gene TRBJ1-3; unclear D gene. Between the trimmed V and J ends, which lost 0 bases and 3 bases, there was a span of 9 bases. Germline values: CDR1 LGHNA, CDR2 YNFKEQ. There are 15 residues in the CDR3. Here the CDR3 reads CASSQDFADGNTIYF. CDR3 DNA: TGTGCCAGCAGCCAAGATTTTGCGGATGGAAACACCATATATTTT.

This rearrangement joins TRBV19 to TRBJ2-1; TRBD1 agrees at 7 bases. J gave up 4 bases and V 1 base, and 13 bases lay outside the gene matches. The CDR3 is 18 residues long. The germline V gene has CDR1 LNHDA and CDR2 SQIVND (reference sequence). In nucleotides, the CDR3 is TGTGCCAGTAGTATAGGGTTGGGCAAGGGGGCGGGTTACAATGAGCAGTTCTTC. Encoded protein: CASSIGLGKGAGYNEQFF. Based on the CDR3 plus reference TRBV19 and TRBJ2-1, the full variable domain is DGGITQSPKYLFRKEGQNVTLSCEQNLNHDAMYWYRQDPGQGLRLIYYSQIVNDFQKGDIAEGYSVSREKKESFPLTVTSAQKNPTAFYLCASSIGLGKGAGYNEQFFGPGTRLTVL.

J is TRBJ2-1 and V is TRBV13; tentatively, D is TRBD2 (5 bases). With 2 bases removed from V and 8 bases from J, the gap between germline ends came to 10 bases. CDR3 size: 13 residues. Germline loops: CDR1 PRHDT, CDR2 FYEKMQ (reference sequence). The CDR3 loop reads CASSLTGSDEQFF. The DNA for the CDR3 is TGTGCCAGCAGCTTAACGGGGAGCGATGAGCAGTTCTTC. Supplemented by reference TRBV13 and TRBJ2-1, the full variable domain reads AAGVIQSPRHLIKEKRETATLKCYPIPRHDTVYWYQQGPGQDPQFLISFYEKMQSDKGSIPDRFSAQQFSDYHSELNMSSLELGDSALYFCASSLTGSDEQFFGPGTRLTVL.

As regards this clone: Its ends do not fully match the called genes, so a read error is possible. This rearrangement joins TRBV7-7 to TRBJ2-1, with 9 nucleotides matching TRBD2. Germline loops: CDR1 SSHAT, CDR2 FNYEAQ (reference sequence). The CDR3 extends over 15 amino acids. As DNA, the CDR3 is TGTGCTAGCAGCCGAACTAGCGGGCACCACAATGAGCAGTTCTTC. This gives the protein CASSRTSGHHNEQFF.

The gene calls are TRBV2 and TRBJ2-1, with 13 bases matching TRBD2. The CDR3 totals 15 residues. J lost 9 bases, V lost 4 bases, and 6 bases had no gene match. The germline V gene encodes CDR1 SNHLY and CDR2 FYNNEI. The CDR3 bases are TGTGCCAGCAGTGGGACTAGCGGGGGTTGGGGTGAGCAGTTCTTC. It is translated as CASSGTSGGWGEQFF.

The chain uses TRBV9 and TRBJ2-1; tentative D call: TRBD1 (5 bases). The V end lost 4 bases, the J end lost 4 bases, and 15 bases lay between the germline ends. This CDR3 comprises 15 residues. CDR1 is SGDLS and CDR2 is YYNGEE in the germline V gene. Here the CDR3 reads CASSLYGAEYNEQFF. CDR3 nucleotide sequence: TGTGCCAGCAGCCTCTATGGGGCTGAGTACAATGAGCAGTTCTTC.

The V call is TRBV7-9, the J call TRBJ2-1, with D unresolved. V was shortened by 2 bases and J by 6 bases, with 5 bases between the two germline ends. Per germline, CDR1 SEHNR and CDR2 FQNEAQ (reference sequence). This CDR3 region has 12 residues. The DNA for the CDR3 is TGTGCCAGCAGCTTAATCAGCAATGAGCAGTTCTTC. Amino acid sequence: CASSLISNEQFF.

V usage is TRBV7-3 and J usage is TRBJ1-1; D not certain. There are 13 residues in the CDR3. The germline V gene has CDR1 SGHTA and CDR2 FQGTGA. V lost 3 bases, J lost 3 bases, and 8 bases lay in between. CDR3: CASSFYEDTEAFF. CDR3 coding DNA: TGTGCCAGCAGCTTCTACGAAGACACTGAAGCTTTCTTT.

This sequence joins TRBV20-1 and TRBJ2-7, with TRBD2 as a possible D gene (6 bases). The CDR3 spans 12 residues. The germline gives CDR1 DFQATT, CDR2 SNEGSKA (reference sequence). Between the trimmed V and J ends, which lost 3 bases and 7 bases, there was a span of 13 bases. This chain's CDR3 is CSASPGEVEQYF. The CDR3 bases are TGCAGTGCTAGTCCGGGGGAGGTTGAGCAGTACTTC.

This chain links TRBV9 with TRBJ1-1; 11 bases map to TRBD1. The CDR3 spans 15 residues. Germline values: CDR1 SGDLS, CDR2 YYNGEE. After removal of 3 bases from V and 10 bases from J, the junction contained 11 bases not matched to a gene. DNA of the CDR3: TGTGCCAGCAGCGCCCGGACAGGGGGCACATCACGAGCTTTCTTT. Its translation is CASSARTGGTSRAFF.

Written as DNA, the CDR3 is TGCGCCAGCAGCCTCGACAGTCAAGCCTACGAGCAGTACTTC. The encoded protein is CASSLDSQAYEQYF. The rearrangement uses TRBV4-1 and TRBJ2-7, with a weak D call TRBD1 (5 bases). Looked up from germline, CDR1 is MGHRA and CDR2 is YSYEKL. V lost 4 bases and J 2 bases, leaving 12 bases between the germline ends. The CDR3 is 14 amino acids.

This clone occurred once. This CDR3 reads CASRDRWAGGYTF. As DNA, the CDR3 is TGCGCCAGCAGGGACAGGTGGGCAGGCGGCTACACCTTC. This rearrangement joins TRBV10-1 to TRBJ1-2, with 7 bases matching TRBD1. This CDR3 is 13 amino acids long. V shed 6 bases, J shed 8 bases, and the junction held 9 bases outside the gene matches. Germline assignment: CDR1 WNHNN and CDR2 SYGVQD (reference sequence).

This clone was detected once. This chain uses TRBV7-2 with TRBJ2-5, with 8 bases aligning to TRBD2. CDR1 and CDR2 from the germline V gene are SGHTA and FQGNSA. There are 15 residues in the CDR3. V lost 5 bases and J lost 2; bases outside the gene matches: 7. CDR3 bases: TGTGCCAGCAGCCAGGCGGGACTAGGACAAGAGACCCAGTACTTC. Residues: CASSQAGLGQETQYF.